The 13 T cell receptor beta chains below were found in one sample sequenced in a study of radiotherapy plus CTLA-4 blockade in lung cancer. Clones were read by immunoSEQ multiplex PCR, and TCRdb kept only the in-frame ones, dropping some. The sample consists of approximately 47,000 clones, roughly 80% of them appearing once. Sample: peripheral blood, taken from a patient treated with radiotherapy plus ipilimumab. Source of these receptors: a human donor with non-small cell lung cancer who had stable disease on radiotherapy plus ipilimumab.

The chain combines TRBV9 with TRBJ2-3; 14 nucleotides line up with TRBD2. The CDR3 has 16 residues. V shed 7 bases, J shed 2 bases, and the junction held 6 bases outside the gene matches. Germline-derived CDR1 and CDR2 are SGDLS and YYNGEE. The CDR3 spells CASGRLAGGNTDTQYF. CDR3 coding DNA: TGTGCCAGCGGCCGACTAGCGGGAGGGAACACAGATACGCAGTATTTT.

V and J are TRBV9 and TRBJ2-7, with TRBD1 matching 9 bases. This CDR3 comprises 17 residues. Germline CDR1 SGDLS, CDR2 YYNGEE. V dropped 0 bases and J dropped 2; count of bases not matched to a gene: 9. This chain's CDR3 is CASSVAGGQGPPYEQYF. CDR3 in DNA: TGTGCCAGCAGCGTAGCTGGAGGACAGGGGCCCCCCTACGAGCAGTACTTC.

This sequence joins TRBV18 and TRBJ2-1, with TRBD2 matching over 11 bases. The CDR3 is 17 amino acids. Germline V lookup: CDR1 KGHSH, CDR2 LQKENI. V was clipped by 3 bases and J by 2 bases; unmatched bases: 6. The CDR3 here is CASSPVAGGLTYNEQFF. Here the CDR3 DNA reads TGTGCCAGCTCACCCGTAGCGGGAGGGTTAACCTACAATGAGCAGTTCTTC.

The chain is built from TRBV19 and TRBJ2-7, with 8 positions matching TRBD1. The CDR3 spans 13 residues. Per germline, CDR1 LNHDA and CDR2 SQIVND (reference sequence). Trimming took 9 bases from V and 5 from J; bases not matched to a gene: 9. The DNA of the CDR3 is TGTGCCAGCGCAGGGGGCGTTAGAAACGAGCAGTACTTC. This gives the protein CASAGGVRNEQYF.

This chain connects TRBV5-6 to TRBJ2-5; 12 positions agree with TRBD2. V shed 0 bases, J shed 4 bases, and the junction held 4 bases outside the gene matches. Germline V CDR1 and CDR2: SGHDT, YYEEEE. CDR3 length equals 16 residues. CDR3 amino acids: CASSLAKLAGGETQYF. CDR3 bases: TGTGCCAGCAGCTTGGCCAAACTAGCGGGAGGAGAGACCCAGTACTTC.

The rearrangement uses TRBV6-4 and TRBJ2-5; TRBD1 aligns across 12 bases. Germline CDR1 is MRHNA and CDR2 is SNTAGT. This CDR3 has 14 residues. V trimming: 3 bases; J trimming: 4 bases; junction bases outside the gene matches: 0. DNA for the CDR3: TGTGCCAGCAGTGAGGGACAGGGGGCAGAGACCCAGTACTTC. Translated: CASSEGQGAETQYF.

This chain uses TRBV5-4 with TRBJ2-5; D is uncertain. Matching the DNA end better, TRBJ2-7 makes the J call doubtful. The CDR3 consists of 13 residues. The germline CDR1 and CDR2 sequences are SGHNT and YYREEE (reference sequence). Here the CDR3 reads CASSVSHSYEQYF. In nucleotides, the CDR3 is TGTGCCAGCAGCGTTTCTCACTCCTACGAGCAGTACTTC.

This clone has a handful of counts. This chain connects TRBV5-1 to TRBJ2-7; 11 bases fit TRBD1. V lost 4 bases and J lost 3; bases outside the gene matches: 6. The CDR3 loop spans 15 amino acids. Germline assignment: CDR1 SGHRS and CDR2 YFSETQ. CDR3 sequence (DNA): TGCGCCAGCAGCGCCCGGGACAGGGGGGTCTACGAGCAGTACTTC. Amino acid sequence: CASSARDRGVYEQYF.

This clone was counted once. The chain employs TRBV7-2 and TRBJ2-3; TRBD1 might be the D (6 bases). Germline V gene data show CDR1 as SGHTA and CDR2 as FQGNSA. This CDR3 contains 14 residues. The V and J ends lost 0 bases and 6 bases respectively, with 10 bases between them. CDR3: CASSLAGALDTQYF. Here the CDR3 DNA reads TGTGCCAGCAGCTTAGCGGGGGCTTTGGATACGCAGTATTTT. The variable domain in full, with the rest retrieved from reference TRBV7-2 and TRBJ2-3, is GAGVSQSPSNKVTEKGKDVELRCDPISGHTALYWYRQSLGQGLEFLIYFQGNSAPDKSGLPSDRFSAERTGGSVSTLTIQRTQQEDSAVYLCASSLAGALDTQYFGPGTRLTVL.

The chain carries TRBV9 and TRBJ2-5, with 10 positions matching TRBD2. This CDR3 contains 15 residues. Germline values: CDR1 SGDLS, CDR2 YYNGEE. V shed 4 bases, J shed 3 bases, and the junction held 6 bases outside the gene matches. This CDR3 reads CASSPTGTSEETQYF. DNA of the CDR3: TGTGCCAGCAGCCCGACCGGGACTAGCGAAGAGACCCAGTACTTC.

The chain recombines TRBV7-9 with TRBJ2-1; 8 bases align to TRBD1. Germline CDR1 SEHNR, CDR2 FQNEAQ (reference sequence). V dropped 5 bases and J dropped 3; count of bases not matched to a gene: 9. The CDR3 spans 16 residues. CDR3 residues: CASSLDRDRLYNEQFF. The CDR3 DNA sequence: TGTGCCAGCAGCCTTGACCGGGACAGGCTCTACAATGAGCAGTTCTTC.

Only a few counts were recorded for this clone. The chain uses TRBV9 and TRBJ2-1, with 8 bases lining up with TRBD1. J was trimmed by 4 bases and V by 3 bases; bases with no gene match: 9. CDR3 length: 16 amino acids. In germline, CDR1 is SGDLS, CDR2 YYNGEE. The chain's CDR3 is CASSGDLRGQYNEQFF. CDR3 nucleotide sequence: TGTGCCAGCAGCGGAGACCTCAGGGGGCAATACAATGAGCAGTTCTTC.

The chain couples TRBV6-6 to TRBJ2-5; 14 bases are shared with TRBD2. Trimming cost V 2 bases and J 5 bases; bases outside gene matches: 4. CDR1 and CDR2 (germline): MNHNY, SVGAGI (reference sequence). The CDR3 sequence is 16 residues long. The CDR3 coding sequence is TGTGCCAGCAGTTACCCCAGACTAGCGGGAGGGGAGACCCAGTACTTC. Translating gives CASSYPRLAGGETQYF.